This passage covers 25 T cell receptor beta chains from one sample sequenced in a study of beta chain features in type 1 diabetes. The study reverse transcribed the entire isolated RNA, so it sequenced expressed TCRB transcripts. The table came from immunoSEQ multiplex PCR; TCRdb's copy has only in-frame clones and leaves some out. The sample shows roughly 290,000 clones, 7% to 9% of them seen only once. The sequenced material came from central memory CD4+ T cells from blood. All receptors derive from a woman aged 18-29 years in good health.

V usage is TRBV2 and J usage is TRBJ1-6; D is uncertain. The CDR3 is made up of 13 amino acids. Looked up from germline, CDR1 is SNHLY and CDR2 is FYNNEI. Trimming took off 6 bases at V and 10 bases at J, with 13 bases between the two ends. The CDR3 spells CASSVDRRSPLHF. CDR3 bases: TGTGCCAGCAGCGTAGATAGAAGATCACCCCTCCACTTT.

This clone was found many times. The V call is TRBV14, the J call TRBJ1-1; D unresolved. Germline CDR1 SGHDN, CDR2 FVKESK. This CDR3 has 14 amino acids. V was clipped by 2 bases and J by 2 bases, with 9 bases between them. CDR3 residues: CASSQRAINTEAFF. As DNA, the CDR3 is TGTGCCAGCAGCCAAAGGGCGATAAACACTGAAGCTTTCTTT.

The rearrangement uses TRBV27 and TRBJ2-1; a weak D match, TRBD1 (5 bases). V was pared by 6 bases and J by 4 bases, with 10 bases between. The CDR3 loop spans 13 amino acids. Per the germline V gene, CDR1 is MNHEY and CDR2 is SMNVEV (reference sequence). The CDR3 is CASRRRQYNEQFF. DNA of the CDR3: TGTGCCAGCAGACGACGACAGTACAATGAGCAGTTCTTC.

The chain is built from TRBV15 and TRBJ1-3, with D unclear. The CDR3 is made up of 13 amino acids. The ends were cut back, 1 base at V and 4 bases at J, with 5 bases in the middle. Germline V gene lookup returns CDR1 LNHNV and CDR2 YYDKDF (reference sequence). The CDR3 nucleotides read TGTGCCACCAGCAGAGGTTCGGGAAACACCATATATTTT. This encodes CATSRGSGNTIYF.

This clone was picked up many times. The rearrangement links TRBV7-8 to TRBJ2-2; 7 bases map to TRBD2. J was trimmed by 5 bases and V by 4 bases; bases with no gene match: 10. Germline loops: CDR1 SGHVS, CDR2 FQNEAQ. This CDR3 is 16 amino acids long. In DNA form, the CDR3 reads TGTGCCAGCAGCTCCAGAGCGGGACTGGCGACCGGGGAGCTGTTTTTT. This encodes CASSSRAGLATGELFF.

This clone was seen at least ten times. This chain uses TRBV10-3 with TRBJ1-1; D ambiguous. Germline-derived CDR1 and CDR2 are ENHRY and SYGVKD. The CDR3 extends over 13 amino acids. V shed 11 bases and J shed 2 bases, with 15 bases lying between them. The chain's CDR3 is CASSSTVNTEAFF. The DNA of the CDR3 is TGTGCCTCCTCATCCACGGTAAACACTGAAGCTTTCTTT.

The CDR3 spells CASSYGTGGTDTQYF. Written as DNA, the CDR3 is TGTGCCAGCAGTTACGGGACAGGGGGAACAGATACGCAGTATTTT. V and J are TRBV6-5 and TRBJ2-3, with TRBD1 identical over 11 bases. Germline trimming cut 2 bases from V and 3 bases from J; bases unmatched to any gene: 1. The V gene's germline CDR1 is MNHEY and CDR2 SVGAGI. The CDR3 is 15 amino acids.

This clone was counted between two and nine times. V and J are TRBV27 and TRBJ2-7; no definite D call. V lost 6 bases, J lost 1 base, and 13 bases lay in between. The CDR3 contains 14 residues. Looked up from germline, CDR1 is MNHEY and CDR2 is SMNVEV (reference sequence). The CDR3 DNA follows: TGTGCCAGCAGGGCGATTTATGCATCCTACGAGCAGTACGTC. It codes for CASRAIYASYEQYV.

CDR3 bases: TGCGCCAGCAGCCTACTAGCGCCTACGGAGAGCAATCAGCCCCAGCATTTT. It is translated as CASSLLAPTESNQPQHF. The chain uses TRBV4-1 and TRBJ1-5, with D hard to call. CDR3 length: 17 amino acids. V lost 4 bases to trimming and J lost 1 base, with 17 bases between them. Germline CDR1 MGHRA, CDR2 YSYEKL.

This chain uses TRBV7-3 with TRBJ2-5; no definite D call. From germline, CDR1 is SGHTA and CDR2 FQGTGA. The CDR3 sequence is 15 residues long. Trimming cost V 3 bases and J 2 bases, with 13 bases left between them. The CDR3 sequence is CASSFGFLGQETQYF. CDR3 DNA sequence: TGTGCCAGCAGCTTCGGCTTTCTGGGTCAAGAGACCCAGTACTTC. Filled out from reference TRBV7-3 and TRBJ2-5, the complete variable domain reads GAGVSQTPSNKVTEKGKYVELRCDPISGHTALYWYRQSLGQGPEFLIYFQGTGAADDSGLPNDRFFAVRPEGSVSTLKIQRTERGDSAVYLCASSFGFLGQETQYFGPGTRLLVL.

The sample holds many counts of this clone. The rearrangement links TRBV9 to TRBJ2-1, with D hard to call. The CDR3 is 14 residues long. V gave up 3 bases and J gave up 4 bases, with 11 bases separating them. Germline V lookup: CDR1 SGDLS, CDR2 YYNGEE. The CDR3 nucleotides read TGTGCCAGCAGCGAACCCGAAATTTACAATGAGCAGTTCTTC. This translates into CASSEPEIYNEQFF.

This chain uses TRBV28 with TRBJ1-1; D ambiguous. The CDR3 is 15 residues long. CDR1 and CDR2 from the germline V gene are MDHEN and SYDVKM. Trimming removed 8 bases at V and 0 bases at J, with 16 bases between. This CDR3 reads CASPPSGAMNTEAFF. In DNA form, the CDR3 reads TGTGCCAGCCCTCCTTCCGGAGCCATGAACACTGAAGCTTTCTTT. Filled out from reference TRBV28 and TRBJ1-1, the complete variable domain reads DVKVTQSSRYLVKRTGEKVFLECVQDMDHENMFWYRQDPGLGLRLIYFSYDVKMKEKGDIPEGYSVSREKKERFSLILESASTNQTSMYLCASPPSGAMNTEAFFGQGTRLTVV.

The chain combines TRBV19 with TRBJ2-5; D is unclear. This CDR3 spans 12 amino acids. Germline lookup yields CDR1 LNHDA and CDR2 SQIVND (reference sequence). V was clipped by 6 bases and J by 4 bases, with 9 bases between them. CDR3 amino acids: CASSYIRETQYF. The CDR3 DNA reads TGTGCCAGTAGCTATATTCGAGAGACCCAGTACTTC.

The CDR3 protein is CASSARGPGNTIYF. CDR3 coding DNA: TGTGCCAGCAGCGCCCGGGGGCCCGGAAACACCATATATTTT. This chain joins TRBV7-8 and TRBJ1-3, with D perhaps matching TRBD1 (6 bases). The germline V gene has CDR1 SGHVS and CDR2 FQNEAQ. Trimming took off 5 bases at V and 4 bases at J, with 12 bases between the two ends. The length of the CDR3 is 14 residues.

The chain joins TRBV18 to TRBJ2-5, with a possible D match to TRBD2 (6 bases). CDR3 size: 15 residues. From germline, CDR1 is KGHSH and CDR2 LQKENI. V was cut by 0 bases and J by 5 bases, with 13 bases left in between. The CDR3 DNA reads as TGTGCCAGCTCACCACCGGCGGCGGGGAGGGAGACCCAGTACTTC. Its protein product is CASSPPAAGRETQYF.

The chain links TRBV6-1 to TRBJ1-6; no clear D. Germline loops: CDR1 MNHNS, CDR2 SASEGT. This CDR3 spans 12 amino acids. Deletions cut 6 bases from V and 8 bases from J, with 8 bases between. The DNA for the CDR3 is TGTGCCAGCAGCTGGGGAGATTCACCCCTCCACTTT. Translation: CASSWGDSPLHF.

This clone occurred a few times. CDR3 nucleotide sequence: TGTGCCACCAGCAGAGATTCAGGACTAGCGGAAAATGAGCAGTTCTTC. It codes for CATSRDSGLAENEQFF. V gene TRBV15 combines with J gene TRBJ2-1; 10 nucleotides agree with TRBD2. V was pared by 0 bases and J by 7 bases, with 6 bases of the junction left unmatched. The CDR3 runs 16 residues. Germline V CDR1 and CDR2: LNHNV, YYDKDF (reference sequence).

V is TRBV2 and J is TRBJ2-7; no reliable D call. The CDR3 totals 10 residues. Germline V lookup: CDR1 SNHLY, CDR2 FYNNEI. The V end lost 8 bases, the J end lost 6 bases, and 8 bases lay between the germline ends. The CDR3 spells CASRNAEQYF. In DNA, the CDR3 is TGTGCCAGCCGTAATGCCGAGCAGTACTTC.

The V call is TRBV7-2, the J call TRBJ2-5; D is unclear. Germline V gene data show CDR1 as SGHTA and CDR2 as FQGNSA. V gave up 3 bases and J gave up 3 bases, with 5 bases separating them. The CDR3 contains 12 residues. CDR3 loop: CASSFPKETQYF. The CDR3 nucleotides are TGTGCCAGCAGCTTCCCTAAAGAGACCCAGTACTTC.

Many counts were recorded for this clone. The gene calls are TRBV9 and TRBJ1-4; D is unresolved. V was pared by 4 bases and J by 2 bases, with 9 bases between. This CDR3 is 14 amino acids long. From germline, CDR1 is SGDLS and CDR2 YYNGEE. The CDR3 loop is CASSPFRTNEKLFF. DNA for the CDR3: TGTGCCAGCAGCCCTTTTAGGACTAATGAAAAACTGTTTTTT.

This clone was counted a few times. The chain links TRBV2 to TRBJ2-1; possibly TRBD1 for D (5 bases). From germline, CDR1 is SNHLY and CDR2 FYNNEI. V shed 6 bases and J shed 7 bases, with 7 bases lying between them. The CDR3 contains 11 residues. The DNA of the CDR3 is TGTGCCAGCAGAGACAGAAATGAGCAGTTCTTC. This gives the protein CASRDRNEQFF. The variable domain in full, with the rest retrieved from reference TRBV2 and TRBJ2-1, is EPEVTQTPSHQVTQMGQEVILRCVPISNHLYFYWYRQILGQKVEFLVSFYNNEISEKSEIFDDQFSVERPDGSNFTLKIRSTKLEDSAMYFCASRDRNEQFFGPGTRLTVL.

The chain joins TRBV4-3 to TRBJ2-3, with D possibly matching TRBD1 (6 bases). Trimming pared 1 base from V and 4 bases from J, leaving 15 bases between. Germline CDR1 LGHNA, CDR2 YSLEER. This CDR3 is 16 amino acids long. The CDR3 spells CASSQVNRESADTQYF. The CDR3 DNA reads TGCGCCAGCAGCCAAGTTAACAGGGAGTCGGCAGATACGCAGTATTTT.

This clone was seen a handful of times. The chain links TRBV7-2 to TRBJ2-1; no reliable D call. The germline gives CDR1 SGHTA, CDR2 FQGNSA. V lost 5 bases and J lost 4, with 9 bases in between. CDR3 length: 13 residues. CDR3 sequence: CASSRQWYNEQFF. CDR3 coding DNA: TGTGCCAGCAGCCGTCAGTGGTACAATGAGCAGTTCTTC.

This clone has only a few counts. The chain employs TRBV4-2 and TRBJ2-7, with a possible D match to TRBD2 (5 bases). The germline V gene encodes CDR1 LGHNA and CDR2 YNFKEQ. Trimming left V 1 base short and J 7 bases short, with 17 bases between. The CDR3 has 15 amino acids. CDR3: CASSQAERGNVEQYF. The CDR3 DNA is TGTGCCAGCAGCCAAGCTGAGCGAGGGAACGTGGAGCAGTACTTC.

This clone was counted a few times. V and J are TRBV5-1 and TRBJ2-3; perhaps TRBD2 as D (7 bases). Trimming left V 6 bases short and J 6 bases short, with 17 bases between. This CDR3 spans 14 amino acids. CDR1 is SGHRS and CDR2 is YFSETQ in the germline V gene. The CDR3 DNA follows: TGCGCCAGCACCATGGGGGGGCTCAAGGATACGCAGTATTTT. Protein sequence: CASTMGGLKDTQYF.